This T cell receptor beta chain was identified during a study of T-cell reconstitution after alpha-beta-depleted transplantation in children. General study points: At day 60, the high TCRbeta diversity found in some patients originated from recipient T cells and thymic progenitors that had survived. Reportedly, alpha-beta T cells present about two months post-transplant originated from several hundred expanded clones of graft origin. Among T cells one year after transplant, newly produced cells accounted for most counts and diversity.

Unique molecular identifiers were incorporated during preparation of the TCRbeta library. From the PCR reads, TCRdb called clonotypes with MiXCR, one entry per CDR3 protein. This sample has roughly 120,000 distinct CDR3 sequences, with roughly 24% found just once. Worth noting for this clonotype: What it binds is not known.

There are 15 residues in the CDR3. Trimming removed 0 bases from V and 6 bases from J, with 11 bases in between. The germline V gene encodes CDR1 LGHNA and CDR2 YSLEER. This chain links TRBV4-3 with TRBJ2-2; no clear D. The clonotype originates from a male patient under 10 years old who had a stem cell transplant for chronic granulomatous disease, so the T cells may come from the graft donor. This specimen consisted of PBMCs, mostly from graft donor cells, obtained 180 days after TCRalphabeta/CD19-depleted stem cell transplant. CDR3 residues: CASSQDPIGPGELFF. Here the CDR3 DNA reads TGCGCCAGCAGCCAAGACCCCATCGGGCCCGGGGAGCTGTTTTTT.